This T cell receptor (beta chain) was observed in a study of OX40 agonist ivuxolimab in advanced cancers. About the study: Approximately 41% of patients had received prior checkpoint inhibitor therapy.

Whole-study findings and limits: CD4+ and CD8+ T cells in blood underwent clonal expansion by week 6 at 0.1 to 3.0 mg/kg.

Germline CDR1 and CDR2: SGHKS and YYEKEE (reference sequence). Trimming left V 3 bases short and J 6 bases short, with 15 bases between. This CDR3 has 15 residues. On this clone itself: Its antigen remains unidentified.

Data came from immunoSEQ multiplex PCR; TCRdb stores just in-frame clones and leaves some out. This sample has tens of thousands of clones, with roughly 87% found just once. This TCR was sampled from an adult with an advanced solid tumor such as melanoma, head and neck, liver or kidney cancer. The V gene is TRBV5-5, the J gene TRBJ2-2; TRBD1 is a possible D gene (5 bases). The sequencing here drew on CD4+ or CD8+ T cells sorted from blood, taken in a trial of the OX40 agonist ivuxolimab. CDR3 loop: CASSSISVGAGELFF. The CDR3 DNA sequence: TGTGCCAGCAGCTCCATTTCGGTAGGGGCCGGGGAGCTGTTTTTT.